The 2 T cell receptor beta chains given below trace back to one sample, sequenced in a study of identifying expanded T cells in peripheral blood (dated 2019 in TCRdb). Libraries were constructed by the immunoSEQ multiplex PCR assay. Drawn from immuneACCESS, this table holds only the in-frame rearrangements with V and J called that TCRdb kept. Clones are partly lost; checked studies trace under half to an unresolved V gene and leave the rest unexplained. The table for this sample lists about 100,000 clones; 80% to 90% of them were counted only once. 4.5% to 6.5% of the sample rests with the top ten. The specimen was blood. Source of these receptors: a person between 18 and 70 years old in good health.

The CDR3, as DNA: TGTGCCAGCAGCCAGCAGGCAGGGTACTTCTACGAGCAGTACTTC. This encodes CASSQQAGYFYEQYF. V and J are TRBV11-3 and TRBJ2-7; D might be TRBD1 (5 bases). Trimming took 5 bases from V and 3 from J, leaving 17 bases between them. This CDR3 has 15 amino acids. The germline gives CDR1 SGHNT, CDR2 YENEEA.

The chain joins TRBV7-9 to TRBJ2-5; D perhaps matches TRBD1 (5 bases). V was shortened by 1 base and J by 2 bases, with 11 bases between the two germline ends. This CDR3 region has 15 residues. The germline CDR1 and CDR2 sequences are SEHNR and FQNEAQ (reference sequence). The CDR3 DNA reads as TGTGCCAGCAGCTTAGGTCAGGGATATCAAGAGACCCAGTACTTC. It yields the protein CASSLGQGYQETQYF.